These T cell receptor beta chains were read from a single sample in a study of cytomegalovirus exposure and HLA in healthy donors. Only in-frame clones appear in the TCRdb table, and some are missing; sequencing was by immunoSEQ multiplex PCR. Altogether roughly 150,000 clones are present, approximately 75% being singletons, with the ten largest covering 1.5% to 2%. Sequencing was carried out using PBMCs. Receptors were obtained from a woman in her late teens or twenties in good health and CMV-seronegative. CDR3s include the opening cysteine and the closing phenylalanine or tryptophan. A D gene is named only where the DNA matches it firmly. Only part of the rows carry a size: once, few, many, or a class if the clone is expanded.

- | TRBJ1-2 | - | TRBV4-3 | TGCGCCAGCAGCCAAGATCTTAACAGGGCCTATGGCTACACCTTC | CASSQDLNRAYGYTF
TRBD2 | TRBJ2-1 | - | TRBV28 | TGTGCCATCCTCCCTAGCGGGGGGACCAATGAGCAGTTCTTC | CAILPSGGTNEQFF
TRBD2 | TRBJ2-5 | once | TRBV10-2 | TGCGCCAGCAGAGTAAACCCCCTTTGGCGGGAGGAACAAGAGACCCAGTACTTC | CASRVNPLWREEQETQYF
- | TRBJ2-7 | - | TRBV7-9 | TGTGCCAGCAGCTTAGGTCCTAGGGGCTACGAGCAGCAGTACTTC | CASSLGPRGYEQQYF
- | TRBJ2-1 | - | TRBV5-5 | TGTGCCAGCAGCTTTGTGGGGGCTAATGAGCAGTTCTTC | CASSFVGANEQFF
- | TRBJ1-4 | - | TRBV28 | TGTGCCAGCAGTTCCCCCGTTCAGGCGGGTAATGAAAAACTGTTTTTT | CASSSPVQAGNEKLFF
- | TRBJ2-5 | - | TRBV5-1 | TGCGCCAGCAGCTTGAACGGAGAGACCCAGTACTTC | CASSLNGETQYF
- | TRBJ1-1 | - | TRBV30 | TGTGCCTGGACGGAGTCTAGAGTAGCTTTCTTT | CAWTESRVAFF
- | TRBJ1-2 | - | TRBV27 | TGTGCCAGCAGTTCATATCTAAGGGGAGGGACCCAACGGCGGTATGGCTACACCTTC | CASSSYLRGGTQRRYGYTF
- | TRBJ1-1 | - | TRBV2 | TGTGCCAGCAGTGAATTCGTGTCGGGTGAAGCTTTCTTT | CASSEFVSGEAFF
- | TRBJ1-1 | - | TRBV28 | TGTGCCAGCAAGAACGGCGGCAGGGGGAACACTGAAGCTTTCTTT | CASKNGGRGNTEAFF
- | TRBJ1-1 | - | TRBV12-5 | TGTGCTAGTGGTTTGGGGAGGGAGGGAGCGCCCAGGCCTGAAGCTTTCTTT | CASGLGREGAPRPEAFF
- | TRBJ1-4 | - | TRBV18 | TGTGCCAGCTCACCGTACGGGTTAAGCGAAAAACTGTTTTTT | CASSPYGLSEKLFF
- | TRBJ1-5 | - | TRBV4-1 | TGCGCCAGCAGCCCGCGTCCGTTTAGCAATCAGCCCCAGCATTTT | CASSPRPFSNQPQHF
- | TRBJ2-1 | - | TRBV28 | TGTGCCAGCAGTTTGGTGGGGGGAGGAGGTTACAATGAGCAGTTCTTC | CASSLVGGGGYNEQFF
TRBD2 | TRBJ2-3 | - | TRBV11-2 | TGTGCCAGCAGCTTGGCGGGGGGATGGGATACGCAGTATTTT | CASSLAGGWDTQYF
- | TRBJ1-5 | - | TRBV6-4 | TGTGCCAGCAGGGCGCACATGACAACGAATCAGCCCCAGCATTTT | CASRAHMTTNQPQHF
TRBD1 | TRBJ1-2 | - | TRBV19 | TGTGCCAGTAGGCCGGGACAGTTTTTGCTTGGCTACACCTTC | CASRPGQFLLGYTF
TRBD1 | TRBJ1-1 | - | TRBV6-6 | TGTGCCAGCAGCCCCGGACAGGGATGGGACACTGAAGCTTTCTTT | CASSPGQGWDTEAFF
- | TRBJ1-4 | - | TRBV27 | TGTGCCAGCAGTTTATTTGTCGGGTACCAACTGTTTTTT | CASSLFVGYQLFF
TRBD1 | TRBJ1-4 | - | TRBV7-9 | TGTGCCAGCAGCTGGCAGGGGGCGAGTGAAAAACTGTTTTTT | CASSWQGASEKLFF
TRBD2 | TRBJ2-5 | - | TRBV11-2 | TGTGCCAGCAGTCGCGGCGGGGGGGCCGAGACCCAGTACTTC | CASSRGGGAETQYF
TRBD1 | TRBJ1-2 | - | TRBV25-1 | TGTGCCAGCAGTGAGACAGGGAACTATGGCTACACCTTC | CASSETGNYGYTF
TRBD2 | TRBJ2-2 | once | TRBV2 | TGTGCCAGCACCCTAAGCGGGGACTGGACGAACACCGGGGAGCTGTTTTTT | CASTLSGDWTNTGELFF
- | TRBJ2-7 | - | TRBV5-1 | TGCGCCAGCAGCTTGGGTATGATTACCTACGAGCAGTACTTC | CASSLGMITYEQYF
TRBD1 | TRBJ1-5 | few | TRBV27 | TGTGCCAGCAGCCCACTCACTCGGTCCGGACAGGGGCGGGGGGTAAGCAATCAGCCCCAGCATTTT | CASSPLTRSGQGRGVSNQPQHF
- | TRBJ1-5 | - | TRBV28 | TGTGCCAGCAGTTTAGGGGCCAGGTCCGGACGTCAGCCCCAGCATTTT | CASSLGARSGRQPQHF
- | TRBJ2-5 | - | TRBV2 | TGTGCCAGCAGTGAGTCTAGCAGGAACCAAGAGACCCAGTACTTC | CASSESSRNQETQYF
TRBD1 | TRBJ1-1 | - | TRBV30 | TGTGCCTGGGGACAGGGGTATTACACTGAAGCTTTCTTT | CAWGQGYYTEAFF
- | TRBJ1-3 | - | TRBV6-6 | TGTGCCAGCAGTTCAATGGAGGGGAGTGGAAACACCATATATTTT | CASSSMEGSGNTIYF
- | TRBJ1-4 | - | TRBV19 | TGTGCCAGTCGGAAAAGGGGGGGTACGGGGGAAAAACTGTTTTTT | CASRKRGGTGEKLFF
- | TRBJ1-5 | few | TRBV6-6 | TGTGCCAGCAGTTGGGGGGGCACTCAGCCCCAGCATTTT | CASSWGGTQPQHF
- | TRBJ2-2 | - | TRBV5-1 | TGCGCCAGCAGCTTTAATGCGAGAAGAACGAACACCGGGGAGCTGTTTTTT | CASSFNARRTNTGELFF
TRBD1 | TRBJ1-1 | - | TRBV14 | TGTGCCAGCAGCCAAAGCCTGATCACAGGGGGGGAAGCTTTCTTT | CASSQSLITGGEAFF
TRBD2 | TRBJ2-1 | - | TRBV29-1 | TGCAGCGTTGATCTTAAGCGGGGGGGTATCTCCTACAATGAGCAGTTCTTC | CSVDLKRGGISYNEQFF
TRBD1 | TRBJ1-5 | - | TRBV7-6 | TGTGCCAGCAGCGTCGGACAGGGCGCGCATCAGCCCCAGCATTTT | CASSVGQGAHQPQHF
- | TRBJ1-3 | - | TRBV14 | TGTGCCAGCAGCGGCTCCACCGGAAACACCATATATTTT | CASSGSTGNTIYF
TRBD1 | TRBJ1-1 | - | TRBV27 | TGTGCCAGCAGGAGGACAGGCCAAGATGAAGCTTTCTTT | CASRRTGQDEAFF
- | TRBJ2-7 | - | TRBV9 | TGTGCCAGCAGCGTAGGCGGGCTTACGTTTGAGCAGTACTTC | CASSVGGLTFEQYF
- | TRBJ1-4 | few | TRBV28 | TGTGCCAGCAACTTTCCAGGGGATGAAAAACTGTTTTTT | CASNFPGDEKLFF
TRBD2 | TRBJ2-5 | - | TRBV7-2 | TGTGCCAGCAGCTTGGGGAGGAGCGGGAAAGGCCAAGAGACCCAGTACTTC | CASSLGRSGKGQETQYF
- | TRBJ1-4 | - | TRBV5-4 | TGTGCCAGCAGTTTGGGAGGTTTCGAAGATGAAAAACTGTTTTTT | CASSLGGFEDEKLFF
TRBD2 | TRBJ2-7 | - | TRBV9 | TGTGCCAGCAGCCCTTGGGGGGGGGAGTCCTACGAGCAGTACTTC | CASSPWGGESYEQYF
TRBD1 | TRBJ1-2 | - | TRBV9 | TGTGCCAGCAGCCCCCGGGACAGGGGAGACTATGGCTACACCTTC | CASSPRDRGDYGYTF
TRBD1 | TRBJ2-5 | - | TRBV7-8 | TGTGCCAGCAGCTTAAGGGGACAGGGGCCCGCAGAGACCCAGTACTTC | CASSLRGQGPAETQYF
- | TRBJ1-1 | - | TRBV7-8 | TGTGCCAGCAGCCCCCTAGCGGGGCAGATCAACACTGAAGCTTTCTTT | CASSPLAGQINTEAFF
TRBD1 | TRBJ2-7 | - | TRBV5-5 | TGTGCCAGCAGCTTGGGACCGGGACAGGGTTACGAGCAGTACTTC | CASSLGPGQGYEQYF
TRBD1 | TRBJ1-2 | - | TRBV27 | TGTGCCAGCAGTTTATCGTTGACAGGGGGTAACTATGGCTACACCTTC | CASSLSLTGGNYGYTF
- | TRBJ2-1 | - | TRBV5-1 | TGCGCCAGCAGCGGCGGACAGTCGGACAACAATGAGCAGTTCTTC | CASSGGQSDNNEQFF
- | TRBJ1-4 | - | TRBV29-1 | TGCAGCGCCGCCCGAGATCAGGGTTGGGGTGAAAAACTGTTTTTT | CSAARDQGWGEKLFF
- | TRBJ2-1 | - | TRBV18 | TGTGCCAGCTCACCTACAAGTTTATACAATGAGCAGTTCTTC | CASSPTSLYNEQFF
- | TRBJ2-7 | - | TRBV28 | TGTGCCAGCAGCCTGGGAGGATACGACGAGCAGTACTTC | CASSLGGYDEQYF
- | TRBJ2-1 | - | TRBV7-7 | TGTGCTAGCAGCCCGGGACGGAGGGGAGCCCAGTTCTTC | CASSPGRRGAQFF
TRBD1 | TRBJ2-7 | - | TRBV4-1 | TGCGCCAGCAGCGCGGGACAGGGGGTAGGGGAGCAGTACTTC | CASSAGQGVGEQYF
TRBD1 | TRBJ2-7 | - | TRBV6-6 | TGTGCCAGCAGTCCTCCCCCAGGGGGCCACGAGCAGTACTTC | CASSPPPGGHEQYF
TRBD2 | TRBJ2-7 | - | TRBV28 | TGTGCCAGCAGTTTACCACCAGCGGGAGCCCCCTACGAGCAGTACTTC | CASSLPPAGAPYEQYF
TRBD1 | TRBJ2-7 | - | TRBV10-3 | TGTGCCATCAGGGAAGACAGGGGGGTCTCCTACGAGCAGTACTTC | CAIREDRGVSYEQYF